The rows below give T cell receptor beta chains drawn from one sample of a study of regulatory T cells in long-lasting Graves disease. From the multiplex PCR reads, TCRdb called clonotypes with MiXCR, one entry per CDR3 protein. The sample has 430,000 or so distinct CDR3 sequences, 21% seen once. Sequencing was performed on peripheral blood mononuclear cells (PBMCs), taken when the disease was refractory, from a patient treated with antithyroid drugs. These receptors were taken from a female donor with Graves disease. CDR3s include the opening cysteine and the closing phenylalanine or tryptophan.

v_call cdr3_aa
TRBV15 CATSDVGTPGPTTEAFF
TRBV29-1 CSVDGEHTDTQYF
TRBV2 CASRDRGATDTQYF
TRBV20-1 CSANLAGAYEQYF
TRBV5-1 CASSLGFTNEKLFF
TRBV11-2 CASRRLTSGRFNEQFF
TRBV27 CASSMTSPLHIQYF
TRBV15 CATSRDRGRNNQPQHF
TRBV29-1 CSVVGTGIEQYF
TRBV20-1 CSAYSGGQETQYF
TRBV9 CASSVATSYTF
TRBV12-3/TRBV12-4 CASTPEVTAQETQYF
TRBV28 CASKGAGRPDEAFF
TRBV28 CASTPSRGRETQYF
TRBV11-1 CASSSGFVGETQYF
TRBV20-1 CSAPAYTGELFF
TRBV30 CAWSVGQGTQPQHF
TRBV24-1 CATSDSRRVSGAFF
TRBV20-1 CSARGSRTSGDSYEQYF
TRBV3-1 CASAWGNSYEQYF
TRBV5-1 CASSPRVAVASYNEQFF
TRBV10-3 CAIRLDSDSPLHF
TRBV5-1 CASSEAGVYGYTF
TRBV6-1 CASRGDREPLNEAFF
TRBV12-3/TRBV12-4 CASSLGRMPNYGYTF
TRBV28 CASNDPAGSNEKLFF
TRBV29-1 CSVGPSGISYEQYF
TRBV13 CASSSGGGGDTGELFF
TRBV18 CASSPTGQAFDEQFF
TRBV6-1 CASSRQRSRTEAFF
TRBV12-3/TRBV12-4 CASSSGDHSPLHF
TRBV10-3 CAISDHTGELFF
TRBV27 CASLASDGYTF
TRBV28 CASRQGNTDTQYF
TRBV20-1 CSAIPRSGTGGREQYF
TRBV28 CASSLRQGNYGYTF
TRBV27 CASSPVNTGELFF
TRBV20-1 CSARGTTGGQGYTF
TRBV6-5 CASSYSAGYSYEQYF
TRBV9 CASSLSRQGAGDTGELFF
TRBV20-1 CSANPLLREGQETQYF
TRBV7-2 CASSFSIGTEAFF
TRBV11-2 CASSLLAVNTGELFF
TRBV14 CASRPLGRNEQFF
TRBV5-4 CASSDTGGFTEAFF
TRBV20-1 CSARDEVGTYEQYF
TRBV10-3 CAISESWVQETQYF
TRBV20-1 CSALDRLSGELFF